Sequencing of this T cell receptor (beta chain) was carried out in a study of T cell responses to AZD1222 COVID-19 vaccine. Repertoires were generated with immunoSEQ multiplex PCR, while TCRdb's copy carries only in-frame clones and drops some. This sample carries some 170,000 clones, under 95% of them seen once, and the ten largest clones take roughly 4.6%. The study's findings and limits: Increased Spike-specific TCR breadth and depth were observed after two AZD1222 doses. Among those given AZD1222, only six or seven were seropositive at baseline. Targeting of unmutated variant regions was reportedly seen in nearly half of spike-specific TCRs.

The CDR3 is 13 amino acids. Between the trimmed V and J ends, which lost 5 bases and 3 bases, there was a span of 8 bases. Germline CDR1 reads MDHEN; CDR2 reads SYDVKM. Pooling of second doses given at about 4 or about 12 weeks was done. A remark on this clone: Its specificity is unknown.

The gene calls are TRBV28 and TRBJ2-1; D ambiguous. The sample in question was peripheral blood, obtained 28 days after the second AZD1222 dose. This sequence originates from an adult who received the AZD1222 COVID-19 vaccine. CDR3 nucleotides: TGTGCCAGCAGTAGGTCCCTCTACAATGAGCAGTTCTTC. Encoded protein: CASSRSLYNEQFF.